This T cell receptor (beta chain) emerged from a study of OX40 agonist ivuxolimab in advanced cancers. Produced via immunoSEQ multiplex PCR; TCRdb's table is partial and in-frame only. The sample carries 83,000 or so clones, about 81% recorded once. V was clipped by 4 bases and J by 2 bases; unmatched bases: 4. This CDR3 contains 15 residues. Germline values: CDR1 SGHNT, CDR2 YYREEE (reference sequence). This clone was seen a handful of times. The antigen is undetermined. Overall study results and limits: Some of the nonresponding patients also showed low levels of normalized T-cell clonal expansion. The work left the antigen specificity of expanded peripheral T cells undetermined.

Sequencing was performed on CD4+ or CD8+ T cells sorted from blood, taken in a trial of the OX40 agonist ivuxolimab. The chain joins TRBV5-4 to TRBJ2-1; TRBD2 matches at 9 bases. The origin of this receptor is an adult with an advanced solid tumor such as melanoma, head and neck, liver or kidney cancer. The CDR3 DNA reads as TGTGCCAGCAGCCTTAGCGGGAGAACCTACAATGAGCAGTTCTTC. It translates to CASSLSGRTYNEQFF.